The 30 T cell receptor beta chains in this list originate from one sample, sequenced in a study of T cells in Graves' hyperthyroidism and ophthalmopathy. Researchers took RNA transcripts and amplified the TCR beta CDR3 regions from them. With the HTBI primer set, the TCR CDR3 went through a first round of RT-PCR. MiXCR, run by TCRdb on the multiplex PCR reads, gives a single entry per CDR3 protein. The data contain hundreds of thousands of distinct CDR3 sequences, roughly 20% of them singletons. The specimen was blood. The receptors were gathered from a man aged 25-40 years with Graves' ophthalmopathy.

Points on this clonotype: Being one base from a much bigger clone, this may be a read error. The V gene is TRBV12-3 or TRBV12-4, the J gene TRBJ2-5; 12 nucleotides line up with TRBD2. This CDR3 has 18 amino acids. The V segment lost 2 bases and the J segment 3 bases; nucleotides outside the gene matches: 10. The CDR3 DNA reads TGTGCCAGCAGTTTAAGCCCTCCGACTAGCGGGGGAAAAGAGACCCAGTACTTC. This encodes CASSLSPPTSGGKETQYF.

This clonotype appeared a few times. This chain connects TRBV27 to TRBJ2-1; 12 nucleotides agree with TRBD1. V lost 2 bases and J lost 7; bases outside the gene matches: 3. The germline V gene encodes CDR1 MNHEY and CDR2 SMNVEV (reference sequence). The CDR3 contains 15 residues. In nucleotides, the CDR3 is TGTGCCAGCAGTTTAAGGGACAGGGGGCAAAATGAGCAGTTCTTC. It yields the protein CASSLRDRGQNEQFF.

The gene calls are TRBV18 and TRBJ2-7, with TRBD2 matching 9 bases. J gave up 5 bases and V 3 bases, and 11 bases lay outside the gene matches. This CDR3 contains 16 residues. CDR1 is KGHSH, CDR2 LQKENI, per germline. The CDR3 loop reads CASSPQGSGRFNEQYF. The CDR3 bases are TGTGCCAGCTCACCCCAGGGCAGCGGGAGGTTCAACGAGCAGTACTTC.

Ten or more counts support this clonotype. In DNA, the CDR3 is TGTGCCAGCAGTTCCCAGGACGGCTACGAGCAGTACTTC. It codes for CASSSQDGYEQYF. The V call is TRBV6-1, the J call TRBJ2-7; D is undetermined. The CDR3 has 13 amino acids. V was trimmed by 5 bases and J by 3 bases, leaving 11 bases between them. The V gene's germline CDR1 is MNHNS and CDR2 SASEGT.

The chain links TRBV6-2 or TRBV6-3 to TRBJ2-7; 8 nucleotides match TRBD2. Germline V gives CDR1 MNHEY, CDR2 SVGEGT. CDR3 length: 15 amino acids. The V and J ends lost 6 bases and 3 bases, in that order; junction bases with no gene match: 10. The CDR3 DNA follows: TGTGCCAGCAGCGACGGACTAGCAGATTTCTACGAGCAGTACTTC. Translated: CASSDGLADFYEQYF.

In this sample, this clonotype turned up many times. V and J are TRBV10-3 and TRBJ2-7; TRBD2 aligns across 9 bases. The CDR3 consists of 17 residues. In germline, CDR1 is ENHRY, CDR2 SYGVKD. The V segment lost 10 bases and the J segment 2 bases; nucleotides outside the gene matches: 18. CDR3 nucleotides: TGTGCCACCTTAAAGGTAGCGGGAGCCTCAAAGCCCTACGAGCAGTACTTC. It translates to CATLKVAGASKPYEQYF.

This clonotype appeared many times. The CDR3 region is CASSLGTSGISETQYF. The CDR3 DNA reads TGTGCCAGCAGCCTGGGGACTAGCGGGATTTCAGAGACCCAGTACTTC. This chain links TRBV3-1 with TRBJ2-5; 13 bases map to TRBD2. The CDR3 totals 16 residues. Trimming at V came to 4 bases and at J to 4 bases, leaving 6 bases not matched to a gene. From germline, CDR1 is LGHDT and CDR2 YNNKEL (reference sequence).

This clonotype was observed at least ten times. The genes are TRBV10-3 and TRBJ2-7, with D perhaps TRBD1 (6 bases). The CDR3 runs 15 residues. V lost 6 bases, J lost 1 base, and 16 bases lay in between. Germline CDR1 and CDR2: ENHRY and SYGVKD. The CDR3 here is CAIRDPGQPSYEQYF. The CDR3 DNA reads TGTGCCATCAGGGACCCAGGACAGCCTTCCTACGAGCAGTACTTC.

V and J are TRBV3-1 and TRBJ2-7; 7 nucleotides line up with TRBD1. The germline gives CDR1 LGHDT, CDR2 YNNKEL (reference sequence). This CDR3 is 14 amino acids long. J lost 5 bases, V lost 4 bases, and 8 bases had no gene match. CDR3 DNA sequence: TGTGCCAGCAGCCTACAGACAGGGTACCACGAGCAGTACTTC. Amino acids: CASSLQTGYHEQYF.

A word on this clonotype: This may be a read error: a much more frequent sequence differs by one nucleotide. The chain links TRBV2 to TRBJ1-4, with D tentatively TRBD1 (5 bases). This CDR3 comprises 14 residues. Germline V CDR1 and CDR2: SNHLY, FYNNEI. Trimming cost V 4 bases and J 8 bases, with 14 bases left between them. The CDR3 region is CASSVDRTQEKLFF. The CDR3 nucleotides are TGTGCCAGCAGTGTTGACAGAACCCAAGAAAAACTGTTTTTT.

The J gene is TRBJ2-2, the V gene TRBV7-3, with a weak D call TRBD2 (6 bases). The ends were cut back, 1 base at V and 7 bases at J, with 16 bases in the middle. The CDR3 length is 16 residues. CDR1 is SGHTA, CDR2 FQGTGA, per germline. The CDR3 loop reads CASSLNARGSFGELFF. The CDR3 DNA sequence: TGTGCCAGCAGCTTAAATGCCCGGGGGTCGTTCGGGGAGCTGTTTTTT.

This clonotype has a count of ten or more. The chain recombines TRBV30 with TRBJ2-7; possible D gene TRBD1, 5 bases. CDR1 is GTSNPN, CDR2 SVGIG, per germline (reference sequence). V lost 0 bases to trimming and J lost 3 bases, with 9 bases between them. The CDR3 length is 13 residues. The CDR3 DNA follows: TGTGCCTGGAGTGTAGGGCAGGGCTACGAGCAGTACTTC. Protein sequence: CAWSVGQGYEQYF.

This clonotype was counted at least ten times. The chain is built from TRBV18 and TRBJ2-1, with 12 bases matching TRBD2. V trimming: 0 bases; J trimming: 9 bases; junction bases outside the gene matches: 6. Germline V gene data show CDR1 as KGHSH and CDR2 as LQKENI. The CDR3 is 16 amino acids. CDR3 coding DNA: TGTGCCAGCTCACCACCCACTAGCGGGAGGATAAGTGAGCAGTTCTTC. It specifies CASSPPTSGRISEQFF.

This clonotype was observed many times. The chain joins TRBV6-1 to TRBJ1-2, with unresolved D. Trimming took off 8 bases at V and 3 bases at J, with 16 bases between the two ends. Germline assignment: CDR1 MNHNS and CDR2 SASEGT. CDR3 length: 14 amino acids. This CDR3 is CASSDTGGDYGYTF. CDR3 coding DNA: TGTGCCAGCTCCGACACCGGCGGAGACTATGGCTACACCTTC.

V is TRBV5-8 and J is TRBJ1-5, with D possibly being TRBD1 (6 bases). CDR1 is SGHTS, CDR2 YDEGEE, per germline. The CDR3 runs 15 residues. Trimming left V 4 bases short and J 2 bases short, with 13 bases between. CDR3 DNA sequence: TGTGCCAGCAGCCGTGGACAGAGTGGCAATCAGCCCCAGCATTTT. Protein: CASSRGQSGNQPQHF.

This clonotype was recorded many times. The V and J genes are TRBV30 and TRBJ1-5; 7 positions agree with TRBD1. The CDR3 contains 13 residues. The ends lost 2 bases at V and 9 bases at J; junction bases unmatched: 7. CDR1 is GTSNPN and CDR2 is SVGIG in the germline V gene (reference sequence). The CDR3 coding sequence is TGTGCCTGGAGTAACAGGGGCAGTCGGCCCCAGCATTTT. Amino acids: CAWSNRGSRPQHF.

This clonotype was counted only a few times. DNA for the CDR3: TGTGCCAGCAGTTTCCCATTATCTGGAAACACCATATATTTT. This codes for CASSFPLSGNTIYF. The rearrangement links TRBV28 to TRBJ1-3; D gene uncertain. CDR1 is MDHEN and CDR2 is SYDVKM in the germline V gene. The V end was cut by 3 bases, the J end by 1 base, with 7 bases between. The length of the CDR3 is 14 residues. The variable domain in full, completed from reference TRBV28 and TRBJ1-3, reads DVKVTQSSRYLVKRTGEKVFLECVQDMDHENMFWYRQDPGLGLRLIYFSYDVKMKEKGDIPEGYSVSREKKERFSLILESASTNQTSMYLCASSFPLSGNTIYFGEGSWLTVV.

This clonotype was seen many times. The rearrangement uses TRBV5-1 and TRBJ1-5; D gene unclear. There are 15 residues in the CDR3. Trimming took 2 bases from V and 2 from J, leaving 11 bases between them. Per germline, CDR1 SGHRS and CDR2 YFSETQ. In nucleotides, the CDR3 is TGCGCCAGCAGCTTCCTCCCCGGTGGCAATCAGCCCCAGCATTTT. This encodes CASSFLPGGNQPQHF.

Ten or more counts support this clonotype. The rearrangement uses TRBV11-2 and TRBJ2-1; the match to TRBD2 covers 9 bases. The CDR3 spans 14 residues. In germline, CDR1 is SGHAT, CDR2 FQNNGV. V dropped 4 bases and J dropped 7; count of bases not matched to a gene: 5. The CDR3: CASSSRTSVNEQFF. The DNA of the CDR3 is TGTGCCAGCAGCTCGAGGACTAGCGTTAATGAGCAGTTCTTC.

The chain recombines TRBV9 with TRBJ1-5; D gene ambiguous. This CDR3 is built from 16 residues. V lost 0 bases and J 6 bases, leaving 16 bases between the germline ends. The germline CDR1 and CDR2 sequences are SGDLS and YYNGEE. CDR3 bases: TGTGCCAGCAGCGTAGGTCCCCTAACCCCAACTCAGCCCCAGCATTTT. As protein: CASSVGPLTPTQPQHF.

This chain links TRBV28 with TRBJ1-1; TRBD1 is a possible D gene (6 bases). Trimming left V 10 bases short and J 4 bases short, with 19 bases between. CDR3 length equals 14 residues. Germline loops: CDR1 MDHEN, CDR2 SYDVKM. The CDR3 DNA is TGTGCCACCACCGAGGGGGGGATGCGCACTGAAGCTTTCTTT. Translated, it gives CATTEGGMRTEAFF.

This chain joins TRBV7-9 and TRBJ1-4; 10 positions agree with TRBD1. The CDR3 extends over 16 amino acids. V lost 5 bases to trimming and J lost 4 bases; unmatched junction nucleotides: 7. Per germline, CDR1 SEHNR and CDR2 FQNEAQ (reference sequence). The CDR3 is CASSPTGGGFNEKLFF. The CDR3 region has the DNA TGTGCCAGCAGCCCGACAGGGGGCGGCTTTAATGAAAAACTGTTTTTT.

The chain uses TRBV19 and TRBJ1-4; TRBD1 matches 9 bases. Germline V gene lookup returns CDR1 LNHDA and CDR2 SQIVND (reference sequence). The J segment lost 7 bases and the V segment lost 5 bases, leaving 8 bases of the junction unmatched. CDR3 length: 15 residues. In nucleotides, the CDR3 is TGTGCCAGTAGTCCGGGACAGGGCTACGGTGAAAAACTGTTTTTT. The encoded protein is CASSPGQGYGEKLFF.

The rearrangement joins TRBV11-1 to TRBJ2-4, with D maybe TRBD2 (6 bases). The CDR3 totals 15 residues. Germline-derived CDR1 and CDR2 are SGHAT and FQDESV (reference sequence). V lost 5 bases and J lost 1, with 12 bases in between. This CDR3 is CASSPRERAKNIQYF. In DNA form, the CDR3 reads TGTGCCAGCAGCCCTCGGGAGAGGGCCAAAAACATTCAGTACTTC.

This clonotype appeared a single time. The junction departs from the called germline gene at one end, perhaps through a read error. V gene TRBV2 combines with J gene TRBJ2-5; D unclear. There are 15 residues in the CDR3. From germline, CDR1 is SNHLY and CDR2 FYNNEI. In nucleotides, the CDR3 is TGTGCCAGCAGCTCCCTCCGTGGGCCTCAAGAGATCCAGTACTTC. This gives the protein CASSSLRGPQEIQYF.

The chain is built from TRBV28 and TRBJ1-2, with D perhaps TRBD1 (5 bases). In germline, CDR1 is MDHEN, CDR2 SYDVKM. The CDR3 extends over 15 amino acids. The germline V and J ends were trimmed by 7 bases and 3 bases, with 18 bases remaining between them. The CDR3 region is CASTLGRGPYYGYTF. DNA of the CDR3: TGTGCCAGCACCTTGGGGAGGGGTCCATACTATGGCTACACCTTC.

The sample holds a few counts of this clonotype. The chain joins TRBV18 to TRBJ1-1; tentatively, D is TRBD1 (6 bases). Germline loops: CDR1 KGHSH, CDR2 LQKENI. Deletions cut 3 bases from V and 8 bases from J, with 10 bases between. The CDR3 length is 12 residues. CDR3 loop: CASSPRTEEAFF. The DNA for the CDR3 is TGTGCCAGCTCACCGAGGACAGAAGAAGCTTTCTTT.

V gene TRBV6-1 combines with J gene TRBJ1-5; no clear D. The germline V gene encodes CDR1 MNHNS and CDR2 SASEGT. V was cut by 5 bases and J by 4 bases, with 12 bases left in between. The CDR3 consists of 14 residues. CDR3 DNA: TGTGCCAGCAGTACGGGGTGGGAAAATCAGCCCCAGCATTTT. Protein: CASSTGWENQPQHF.

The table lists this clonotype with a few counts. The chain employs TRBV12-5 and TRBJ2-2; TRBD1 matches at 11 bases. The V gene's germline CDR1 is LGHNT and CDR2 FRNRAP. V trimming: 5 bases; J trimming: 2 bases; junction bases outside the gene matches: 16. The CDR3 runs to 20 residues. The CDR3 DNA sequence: TGTGCTAGTGGTCCTACGGACAGGGGGCTAGCGGAGCTTAACACCGGGGAGCTGTTTTTT. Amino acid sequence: CASGPTDRGLAELNTGELFF.

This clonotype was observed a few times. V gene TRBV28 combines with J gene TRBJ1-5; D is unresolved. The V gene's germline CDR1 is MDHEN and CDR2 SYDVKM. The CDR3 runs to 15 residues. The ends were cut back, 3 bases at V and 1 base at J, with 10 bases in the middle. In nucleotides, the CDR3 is TGTGCCAGCAGTTTCGGGTCGGGCAGCAATCAGCCCCAGCATTTT. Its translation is CASSFGSGSNQPQHF.